One and the same sample provided the 5 T cell receptor beta chains below, sequenced in a study of blood T cell repertoires in COVID-19. Here immunoSEQ multiplex PCR was the method, and the copy in TCRdb shows in-frame clones only, minus some. Among about 80,000 clones listed, 60% to 85% were seen once. Specimen: peripheral blood. The receptors come from a human donor in a cohort sampled during active COVID-19.

This chain uses TRBV28 with TRBJ1-1, with D uncertain. Germline V gene data show CDR1 as MDHEN and CDR2 as SYDVKM. The V and J ends lost 3 bases and 0 bases respectively, with 17 bases between them. The CDR3 contains 17 residues. The CDR3 DNA follows: TGTGCCAGCAGTTTGTCTCCGGGGTTGGAGGTGAACACTGAAGCTTTCTTT. It specifies CASSLSPGLEVNTEAFF.

J is TRBJ1-6 and V is TRBV3-1 (or the pseudogene TRBV3-2); D remains unclear. There are 14 residues in the CDR3. From germline, CDR1 is LGHDT and CDR2 YNNKEL (reference sequence). The V end lost 1 base, the J end lost 9 bases, and 10 bases lay between the germline ends. The CDR3 DNA reads as TGTGCCAGCAGCCAAGCCTCAGGAATTTCACCCCTCCACTTT. Amino acids: CASSQASGISPLHF.

This clone was seen a handful of times. The chain joins TRBV6-5 to TRBJ1-1, with D hard to call. V gave up 2 bases and J gave up 10 bases, with 11 bases separating them. CDR3 length: 12 amino acids. Germline V CDR1 and CDR2: MNHEY, SVGAGI. The chain's CDR3 is CASSYPLGSAFF. CDR3 DNA: TGTGCCAGCAGTTACCCTCTTGGCTCAGCTTTCTTT.

CDR3 in amino acids: CASSLASAGLFTSTDTQYF. The CDR3 DNA sequence: TGCGCCAGCAGCTTGGCCTCAGCGGGTCTTTTTACTAGCACAGATACGCAGTATTTT. The gene calls are TRBV5-1 and TRBJ2-3; D possibly corresponds to TRBD2 (6 bases). The germline V and J ends were trimmed by 0 bases and 0 bases, with 20 bases remaining between them. This CDR3 spans 19 amino acids. Germline V lookup: CDR1 SGHRS, CDR2 YFSETQ. Complete variable domain (other parts from reference TRBV5-1 and TRBJ2-3): KAGVTQTPRYLIKTRGQQVTLSCSPISGHRSVSWYQQTPGQGLQFLFEYFSETQRNKGNFPGRFSGRQFSNSRSEMNVSTLELGDSALYLCASSLASAGLFTSTDTQYFGPGTRLTVL.

The chain uses TRBV11-2 and TRBJ2-3; perhaps TRBD2 as D (6 bases). Germline values: CDR1 SGHAT, CDR2 FQNNGV. Trimming stripped 5 bases from V and 4 bases from J, with 19 bases between. CDR3 length: 16 residues. The CDR3: CASSPGAGWSSDTQYF. CDR3 in DNA: TGTGCCAGCAGCCCCGGGGCGGGGTGGAGCTCAGATACGCAGTATTTT.